This is a list of T cell receptor beta chains from one sample in a study of T cell responses to AZD1222 COVID-19 vaccine. This table comes from immunoSEQ multiplex PCR, and its TCRdb copy is limited to in-frame clones, with some not included. The sample carries about 84,000 clones, about 90% recorded once. The sequencing here drew on peripheral blood, taken on day 0 of AZD1222 vaccination. The receptors originated from an adult in good health. Both conserved end residues are part of each CDR3. A D gene is named only where the DNA matches it firmly. Size is omitted from some rows. Given values are once, few, many or a class for expanded clones.

>TRBD1|TRBV27|TRBJ2-7|NA
TGTGCCAGCAGTTTAGGGGCAGGGGGAACCTACGAGCAGTACTTC
CASSLGAGGTYEQYF
>NA|TRBV4-2|TRBJ2-6|NA
TGTGCCAGCAGCATTCGAGGGAACTCTGGGGCCAACGTCCTGACTTTC
CASSIRGNSGANVLTF
>NA|TRBV27|TRBJ1-2|NA
TGTGCCAGCACCCTTGGGAGCCCGGGAAGTTATGGCTACACCTTC
CASTLGSPGSYGYTF
>TRBD1|TRBV2|TRBJ1-5|NA
TGTGCCAGCAGTGGAGTGACAGGGAATCAGCCCCAGCATTTT
CASSGVTGNQPQHF
>TRBD1|TRBV6-2/TRBV6-3|TRBJ1-2|many
TGTGCCAGCAGTTCGGGACAGTGGCCTTATGGCTACACCTTC
CASSSGQWPYGYTF
>TRBD2|TRBV6-6|TRBJ2-3|NA
TGTGCCAGCAGTTACTCAAAGCGGGAGAACACAGATACGCAGTATTTT
CASSYSKRENTDTQYF
>NA|TRBV25-1|TRBJ1-5|NA
TGTGCCAGCAGTGTATCTGGGGCACGACAGCCCCAGCATTTT
CASSVSGARQPQHF
>NA|TRBV7-3|TRBJ2-1|NA
TGTGCCAGCAGCAACCGGGACAGCGGGAATGAGCAGTTCTTC
CASSNRDSGNEQFF
>NA|TRBV5-6|TRBJ1-1|NA
TGTGCCAGCAGCTTGTGGTCCCTTAACACTGAAGCTTTCTTT
CASSLWSLNTEAFF
>NA|TRBV7-2|TRBJ1-5|NA
TGTGCCAGCAGCTTAGTGCACAGATATAGCAATCAGCCCCAGCATTTT
CASSLVHRYSNQPQHF
>TRBD2|TRBV9|TRBJ2-5|NA
TGTGCCAGCAGCGTAGCACTAGCGGGAGGGGAGACCCAGTACTTC
CASSVALAGGETQYF
>NA|TRBV7-3|TRBJ1-1|once
TGTGCCAGCAGCCTACAGGAGAACACTGAAGCTTTCTTT
CASSLQENTEAFF
>NA|TRBV12-3/TRBV12-4|TRBJ2-7|NA
TGTGCCAGCAGTATCCTGGGACAGCAGTACTTC
CASSILGQQYF
>TRBD1|TRBV29-1|TRBJ2-7|NA
TGCAGCGTGGAAGGGACAGGGCTCTACGAGCAGTACTTC
CSVEGTGLYEQYF
>TRBD1|TRBV12-5|TRBJ1-5|NA
TGTGCTAGTGGTTGGAACGCCGGGACAGGGGGAAATCAGCCCCAGCATTTT
CASGWNAGTGGNQPQHF
>NA|TRBV5-1|TRBJ1-1|NA
TGCGCCAGCAGCCCCGGAATCCCAGGGTCACACACTGAAGCTTTCTTT
CASSPGIPGSHTEAFF
>NA|TRBV5-5|TRBJ2-7|NA
TGTGCCAGCAGCTTGATCTCCACGATACTTAGTGGCGGCTTTAGTGAGCAGTACTTC
CASSLISTILSGGFSEQYF
>NA|TRBV10-3|TRBJ1-2|NA
TGTGCCATCAGTGAGTCTACGGCCCTCCTGCAGGGCTACACCTTC
CAISESTALLQGYTF
>TRBD1|TRBV7-9|TRBJ1-2|NA
TGTGCCAGCAGCTTAGCGTTGACAGGGAACGACTATGGCTACACCTTC
CASSLALTGNDYGYTF
>NA|TRBV3-1/TRBV3-2|TRBJ1-2|NA
TGTGCCAGCAGCCCGACAGGAGGGTCGGGTGGCTACACCTTC
CASSPTGGSGGYTF
>NA|TRBV7-8|TRBJ2-7|NA
TGTGCCAGCAGCGACCGGGACGGGCCCTACGAGCAGTACTTC
CASSDRDGPYEQYF
>TRBD2|TRBV27|TRBJ2-7|NA
TGTGCCAGCAGTCCATACGGCGGGAGAAAGTACTTC
CASSPYGGRKYF
>TRBD1|TRBV7-6|TRBJ2-5|NA
TGTGCCAGCAGCCAAGGGGGTGCGCAGGGGGCCCAGTACTTC
CASSQGGAQGAQYF